This entry describes one TCR beta chain. This clonotype was observed a few times. No antigen is known for it. Base-call qualities are not available, and no considerably larger clone is one nucleotide away. Libraries were prepared through 5' RACE. Sequencer: Illumina HiSeq 2500. A second PCR of about 6 to 12 cycles was run with a J-beta primer mix and a sample-barcoded 5' primer. Each TCR beta cDNA molecule received a unique molecular identifier from a template-switch 5' adaptor carrying 12 random nucleotides. Each sample yielded at least 2.5 million CDR3-containing paired-end reads. First-strand cDNA was synthesized from all RNA with the Mint cDNA synthesis kit, primed by a TRBC-specific oligonucleotide. Following uracil-DNA glycosylase treatment, a first 18-cycle PCR with universal primers M1SS and BC2_uni_R was performed on all cDNA. Per the original workflow: For normalization, 1 million high-quality reads, each with a distinct molecular identifier, were randomly selected from each sample. Instead of being binned into consensus sequences, reads that shared molecular identifiers were thrown out. MiTCR, with a Q25 quality threshold and the strictest error-elimination algorithm, was used for CDR3 identification, clonotype clustering and error correction. A nonparametric unseen species model with Euler transformation was used to estimate lower-bound total TCR beta diversity. TCRdb trimmed public reads at Q25 via fastp, called clones via MiXCR and kept in-frame beta chains. Entries that share a CDR3 protein sequence are merged under the most common genes and DNA. Clone size and V and J calls follow TCRdb, not the original study. A total of roughly 1,000,000 distinct CDR3 sequences appear in this sample, under 30% of them only once. The ten largest clones represent around 0.75% of the sample.

This specimen belongs to a study of blood T cells in healthy people across ages (dated by TCRdb to 2014 to 2015). General notes on the study: In model experiments, template switching captured roughly one uniquely barcoded TCR beta cDNA molecule for every two T cells. Using deep sequencing normalized with unique cDNA molecular identifiers, the study measured how TCR beta repertoire diversity changes with age. The donors were split into four age groups: young (average about 15 years), middle-aged (39), aged (approximately 60) and long-lived (roughly 86). The study analyzed two additional independent replicas of 1 million unique cDNA reads from the same blood draw for two donors, one aged 18 to 30 and one aged 80 or older. What the research found in general, with its limitations: Observed TCR beta diversity per million T cells fell roughly linearly with age, and a significant reduction was already apparent by age roughly 40. The CMV infection status of donors was not known, potentially confounding age-related changes in expanded clonotypes. Conclusive comparison of naive and antigen-experienced compartments was prevented by the profiling of bulk unsorted PBMCs. Estimates of total diversity based on one million sequenced T cells were considered lower bounds and underestimates. Compared with the aged group, more naive CD4+ T cells, fewer expanded clones and increased TCR diversity were shown by the long-lived group, suggesting age selection. The percentage of naive T cells measured by flow cytometry correlated strongly with observed TCR beta diversity.

The CDR1 and CDR2 encoded by the germline V gene are KGHSH and LQKENI. Spanning cysteine to phenylalanine, the CDR3 consists of 13 amino acids. Only the CDR3 region is kept as DNA, spanning 39 bases read in frame from base 1. Deletion took 0 bases off V and 2 bases off J, with a span of 4 bases between the germline ends. The roughly 39 donors, aged about 6 to 100 years, were systemically healthy Caucasian individuals from Russia. Approximately 10 milliliters of peripheral blood were collected from each donor into EDTA-treated Vacutainer tubes. PBMCs were isolated by Ficoll-Paque density-gradient centrifugation, with at least 6 million obtained per sample. Total RNA, at least 5 micrograms per sample, was extracted from PBMCs with Trizol reagent. Naive CD45RAhigh/CD27high T cell percentages were measured by flow cytometry on a PBMC aliquot from every donor. The same data also went into a second study, on T cells of mothers and their children. Looking at the second paper: The donors were nine systemically healthy Caucasian individuals, made up of three mothers and their six children. cDNA synthesis consumed the entire amount of extracted RNA, loaded at approximately 1.6 ug RNA in each 15 ul reaction. In the second PCR, sample barcodes and 2-4 random nucleotides were introduced via the M1S primer. Over 10 million TCR beta CDR3 reads came from each mother, compared with millions of reads from each child. Thymic selection shapes the output of TCR recombination in a similar way in related and unrelated pairs, and inherited differences have a minor effect. Normalized repertoire overlap was always found to be slightly, but never significantly, higher in related mother-child pairs than in unrelated mother-child pairs. With a sensitivity of about 100 clones per million clonotypes, no persistent microchimeric T cell clones were detected. To look for features that set related mother-child pairs apart from unrelated individuals, the researchers ran deep NGS to compare the TCR beta repertoires of mothers and children. Mothers averaged about 37 +/- 4 years of age and children averaged 11 +/- 4 years. Libraries were sequenced on Illumina HiSeq 2000 with 100+100 nt paired-end reads after adapter ligation with NEBNext reagents. Mother and child libraries were prepared a month apart and sequenced in separate runs to prevent cross-contamination. For each donor, somewhere between about 500,000 and 2,000,000 distinct TCR beta clonotypes were identified. Naive TCR beta clonotypes were estimated from low-frequency clonotypes matched to each donor's FACS-determined naive share, without sorting.

Sample: blood. This TCR was recovered from a girl under 10 years old in good health. In this chain, TRBV18 is recombined with TRBJ2-5; no D gene can be assigned with confidence. The nucleotide sequence reads TGTGCCAGCTCACCACCAACTCAAGAGACCCAGTACTTC. The resulting protein is CASSPPTQETQYF.